The rows below give T cell receptor beta chains drawn from one sample of a study of technical replicates of blood from several donors. The data were produced by immunoSEQ multiplex PCR, yet TCRdb's version contains in-frame clones alone and is incomplete. The sample has about 80,000 clones; about 91% are singletons. The sequencing sample was made of T cells isolated from PBMCs. All receptors derive from a human donor in good health. CDR3s include the opening cysteine and the closing phenylalanine or tryptophan. D genes are given only for firm matches. A clone size is listed for some rows: how often the clone was seen (once, few, many), or a class if it is expanded.

d_gene	v_gene	abundance	j_gene	CDR3nt	CDR3aa
.	TRBV9	.	TRBJ1-3	TGTGCCAGCAGCGTAGACATACACTCTGGAAACACCATATATTTT	CASSVDIHSGNTIYF
.	TRBV19	.	TRBJ2-7	TGTGCCAGTAGTGTAACCGGTAGCTCCTACGAGCAGTACTTC	CASSVTGSSYEQYF
.	TRBV28	.	TRBJ1-5	TGTGCCAGCAGTTTAGGGGCCGGTCAGCCCCAGCATTTT	CASSLGAGQPQHF
.	TRBV5-8	.	TRBJ1-1	TGTGCCAGCAGCTTGGCCCTCGGAGCCACTGAAGCTTTCTTT	CASSLALGATEAFF
.	TRBV4-3	.	TRBJ2-7	TGCGCCAGCAGCTATACGGGAGCAGGCGAGCAGTACTTC	CASSYTGAGEQYF
.	TRBV18	.	TRBJ2-1	TGTGCCAGCTCTCGAAACCGGGAGCCGCCCTACAATGAGCAGTTCTTC	CASSRNREPPYNEQFF
.	TRBV28	.	TRBJ1-2	TGTGCCAGCAGTTTGTCCAGGGTATATGGCTACACCTTC	CASSLSRVYGYTF
TRBD1	TRBV9	once	TRBJ2-7	TGTGCCAGCAGCGCGGGACAGGAATACGAGCAGTACTTC	CASSAGQEYEQYF
.	TRBV30	.	TRBJ1-5	TGTGCCTGGAGTAAGGACAGTGGGTATAATCAGCCCCAGCATTTT	CAWSKDSGYNQPQHF
.	TRBV19	.	TRBJ1-2	TGTGCCAGTAGTATAGTCCCAGTCCTCTATGGCTACACCTTC	CASSIVPVLYGYTF
.	TRBV4-1	once	TRBJ2-1	TGCGCCAGCAGCCAGCGTCGGGCTAGCGACAATGAGCAGTTCTTC	CASSQRRASDNEQFF
.	TRBV19	few	TRBJ1-1	TGTGCCAGTTCTGGACAATCGGGTCACACTGAAGCTTTCTTT	CASSGQSGHTEAFF
.	TRBV4-3	.	TRBJ1-4	TGCGCCAGCAGACGGCAGGAGGCAACTAATGAAAAACTGTTTTTT	CASRRQEATNEKLFF
TRBD1	TRBV5-5	.	TRBJ2-7	TGTGCCAGCAGCTTGAGGCCCGACAGGGGCTACGAGCAGTACTTC	CASSLRPDRGYEQYF
.	TRBV4-1	.	TRBJ2-5	TGCGCCAGCAGCCAACCACCCGGCGGCCAAGAGACCCAGTACTTC	CASSQPPGGQETQYF
.	TRBV10-3	.	TRBJ2-4	TGTGCCATCAGTTCGGGGGACGGAACCAAAAACATTCAGTACTTC	CAISSGDGTKNIQYF
.	TRBV27	.	TRBJ2-7	TGTGCCAGCAGTTTATCCCAGTACACCTACGAGCAGTACTTC	CASSLSQYTYEQYF
.	TRBV25-1	.	TRBJ2-6	TGTGCCAGCAGGCCTAACAGGGAGCGGGCCAACGTCCTGACTTTC	CASRPNRERANVLTF
TRBD1	TRBV27	.	TRBJ2-7	TGTGCCAGCTCTTTCCGCGGGACAGGGATGGACCACGAGCAGTACTTC	CASSFRGTGMDHEQYF
TRBD2	TRBV6-5	.	TRBJ2-5	TGTGCCAGCGGGGTGGGGGGGAGGAAGACCCAGTACTTC	CASGVGGRKTQYF
.	TRBV27	.	TRBJ2-7	TGTGCCAGCAGTTTGGGCAGTTTGAACTACGAGCAGTACTTC	CASSLGSLNYEQYF
.	TRBV27	.	TRBJ1-1	TGTGCCAGCACGGGTCTACGTAATTCTGAAGCTTTCTTT	CASTGLRNSEAFF
.	TRBV10-3	.	TRBJ1-2	TGTGCCATCACCGGGGGGGGACGGACGGAAGTGGGCTACACCTTC	CAITGGGRTEVGYTF
.	TRBV6-1	once	TRBJ1-2	TGTGCCAGCAGTGTCGAGAGGGTCCGTGGCTACACCTTC	CASSVERVRGYTF
TRBD2	TRBV27	.	TRBJ2-7	TGTGCCAGCAGTTTTCTCATCCCTAGCGGCTCTAGCTCCTACGAGCAGTACTTC	CASSFLIPSGSSSYEQYF
.	TRBV5-5	.	TRBJ1-5	TGTGCCAGCAGCTTGGATGCGGGGGATCAGCCCCAGCATTTT	CASSLDAGDQPQHF
.	TRBV7-9	.	TRBJ1-4	TGTGCCAGCAGCTTAGGTGCGGGAGTGTTACAAAAACTGTTTTTT	CASSLGAGVLQKLFF
.	TRBV4-1	.	TRBJ2-7	TGCGCCAGCAGCCAAGATAACGGGGGACCCTACGAGCAGTACTTC	CASSQDNGGPYEQYF
.	TRBV19	.	TRBJ2-7	TGTGCCAGTAGTCTAACGTCCGCGGCCCCTTTTTTCTACGAGCAGTACTTC	CASSLTSAAPFFYEQYF
.	TRBV5-4	.	TRBJ2-3	TGTGCCAGCAGCTTGGTAGCGGACCTAGCCCGAGGGGCAGATACGCAGTATTTT	CASSLVADLARGADTQYF
TRBD2	TRBV2	.	TRBJ2-7	TGTGCGGAATGGCGGGGGACCGAGCAGTACTTC	CAEWRGTEQYF
TRBD2	TRBV10-1	.	TRBJ2-3	TGCGCCAGCAGTAGGACTAGCGGAGCCACAGATACGCAGTATTTT	CASSRTSGATDTQYF
TRBD1	TRBV19	.	TRBJ2-1	TGTGCCAGTAGTATTGGGACAGGTGCCTACAATGAGCAGTTCTTC	CASSIGTGAYNEQFF
.	TRBV5-1	.	TRBJ1-5	TGCGCCAGCAGCTTGGAACATAGCAATCAGCCCCAGCATTTT	CASSLEHSNQPQHF
.	TRBV28	.	TRBJ2-1	TGTGCCAGCAGTTTAGTCCAGGGTACTCGGAATGAGCAGTTCTTC	CASSLVQGTRNEQFF
.	TRBV6-6	once	TRBJ2-7	TGTGCCAGCAGTTACTCTGGGGGGTCCTACGAGCAGTACTTC	CASSYSGGSYEQYF
TRBD2	TRBV7-2	.	TRBJ2-1	TGTGCCAGCAGCACGAGGGCGGGAGAACGCAATGAGCAGTTCTTC	CASSTRAGERNEQFF
.	TRBV27	.	TRBJ1-5	TGTGCCAGCAGCCCAGTAATTTATAGCAATCAGCCCCAGCATTTT	CASSPVIYSNQPQHF
TRBD2	TRBV18	.	TRBJ2-1	TGTGCCAGCTCACTCCAGCGGGGTAGCTCCTACAATGAGCAGTTCTTC	CASSLQRGSSYNEQFF